One and the same sample provided the 23 T cell receptor beta chains below, sequenced in a study of blood T cell repertoires in COVID-19. The assay was immunoSEQ multiplex PCR, and TCRdb's table has in-frame clones only and misses some. The data contain 150,000 to 200,000 clones, 82% of them singletons. The sequenced sample consisted of PBMCs or T cells enriched from blood (not recorded which). These receptor sequences come from a man aged 45-60 years who had recovered from COVID-19.

The chain employs TRBV28 and TRBJ2-3; 7 bases are shared with TRBD2. The length of the CDR3 is 12 residues. Germline V lookup: CDR1 MDHEN, CDR2 SYDVKM. V lost 4 bases and J lost 10; bases outside the gene matches: 5. The CDR3 spells CASSSGLSAQYF. The CDR3 region has the DNA TGTGCCAGCAGTTCGGGACTAAGTGCGCAGTATTTT. Full variable domain (remainder filled in from reference TRBV28 and TRBJ2-3): DVKVTQSSRYLVKRTGEKVFLECVQDMDHENMFWYRQDPGLGLRLIYFSYDVKMKEKGDIPEGYSVSREKKERFSLILESASTNQTSMYLCASSSGLSAQYFGPGTRLTVL.

This clone was detected a few times. This chain connects TRBV10-3 to TRBJ2-7, with TRBD2 identical over 8 bases. The CDR3 contains 13 residues. Germline V CDR1 and CDR2: ENHRY, SYGVKD. J gave up 7 bases and V 11 bases, and 13 bases lay outside the gene matches. CDR3 DNA sequence: TGTGCCGCGCAACGCGGGGCGGGAGGAGAGCAGTACTTC. Translated, it gives CAAQRGAGGEQYF.

J is TRBJ2-4 and V is TRBV5-4; 9 bases line up with TRBD2. V lost 5 bases, J lost 1 base, and 13 bases stayed unmatched. Germline V gives CDR1 SGHNT, CDR2 YYREEE (reference sequence). The CDR3 has 18 residues. CDR3 residues: CASSWTYSGSSAKNIQYF. CDR3 sequence (DNA): TGTGCCAGCAGTTGGACCTATAGCGGGAGCTCGGCCAAAAACATTCAGTACTTC.

This clone appeared a single time. V is TRBV19 and J is TRBJ2-2; 7 positions agree with TRBD2. V trimming: 1 base; J trimming: 7 bases; junction bases outside the gene matches: 3. Germline CDR1 and CDR2: LNHDA and SQIVND (reference sequence). The CDR3 is made up of 14 amino acids. The CDR3 DNA is TGTGCCAGTAGTATAGGTCTAGCGGTCGGGGAGCTGTTTTTT. It yields the protein CASSIGLAVGELFF.

This clone was observed a single time. The V call is TRBV19, the J call TRBJ1-1, with TRBD1 identical over 10 bases. Germline trimming cut 5 bases from V and 7 bases from J; bases unmatched to any gene: 10. In germline, CDR1 is LNHDA, CDR2 SQIVND (reference sequence). The CDR3 loop spans 15 amino acids. The CDR3 spells CASSEIGTGDGEAFF. CDR3 bases: TGTGCCAGTAGTGAGATCGGGACAGGGGATGGTGAAGCTTTCTTT.

As concerns this clone: Other DNA variants within this sample encode the same CDR3. The chain recombines TRBV5-1 with TRBJ1-5; tentative D call: TRBD1 (5 bases). This CDR3 is built from 15 residues. From germline, CDR1 is SGHRS and CDR2 YFSETQ. Trimming pared 2 bases from V and 0 bases from J, leaving 9 bases between. In DNA, the CDR3 is TGCGCCAGCAGCTTAGACAGTTATAGCAATCAGCCCCAGCATTTT. Residues: CASSLDSYSNQPQHF. The variable domain in full, completed from reference TRBV5-1 and TRBJ1-5, reads KAGVTQTPRYLIKTRGQQVTLSCSPISGHRSVSWYQQTPGQGLQFLFEYFSETQRNKGNFPGRFSGRQFSNSRSEMNVSTLELGDSALYLCASSLDSYSNQPQHFGDGTRLSIL.

The rearrangement joins TRBV2 to TRBJ1-4; D is possibly TRBD1 (5 bases). Germline V gene data show CDR1 as SNHLY and CDR2 as FYNNEI. The V end was cut by 3 bases, the J end by 13 bases, with 12 bases between. The CDR3 is 12 residues long. The CDR3 is CASSDHGGGLFF. DNA for the CDR3: TGTGCCAGCAGTGACCATGGGGGGGGACTGTTTTTT.

V gene TRBV18 combines with J gene TRBJ2-3; 10 bases fit TRBD2. V dropped 1 base and J dropped 2; count of bases not matched to a gene: 9. The CDR3 is 18 amino acids. Germline V CDR1 and CDR2: KGHSH, LQKENI. In nucleotides, the CDR3 is TGTGCCAGCTCACCACGGCCGTCTAGCGGGGGATCCACAGATACGCAGTATTTT. Its protein is CASSPRPSSGGSTDTQYF. Supplemented by reference TRBV18 and TRBJ2-3, the full variable domain reads NAGVMQNPRHLVRRRGQEARLRCSPMKGHSHVYWYRQLPEEGLKFMVYLQKENIIDESGMPKERFSAEFPKEGPSILRIQQVVRGDSAAYFCASSPRPSSGGSTDTQYFGPGTRLTVL.

There are a few counts of this clone. The J gene is TRBJ1-6, the V gene TRBV11-2, with 9 bases lining up with TRBD1. The CDR3 runs to 14 residues. CDR1 and CDR2 (germline): SGHAT, FQNNGV. Trimming removed 5 bases from V and 9 bases from J; junction bases left unmatched: 5. CDR3 sequence: CASSKDRGASPLHF. Written as DNA, the CDR3 is TGTGCCAGCAGCAAGGACAGGGGAGCTTCACCCCTCCACTTT.

The gene calls are TRBV6-5 and TRBJ1-2, with a weak D call TRBD1 (5 bases). This CDR3 has 15 amino acids. V lost 6 bases to trimming and J lost 6 bases, with 20 bases between them. Germline loops: CDR1 MNHEY, CDR2 SVGAGI. This CDR3 reads CASRGTGGGGNGYTF. The CDR3 DNA is TGTGCCAGCAGGGGCACGGGGGGTGGTGGTAATGGCTACACCTTC.

The sample holds a few counts of this clone. The rearrangement links TRBV5-8 to TRBJ2-6, with 8 bases aligning to TRBD2. V dropped 6 bases and J dropped 4; count of bases not matched to a gene: 15. The germline gives CDR1 SGHTS, CDR2 YDEGEE. This CDR3 contains 18 residues. The CDR3 nucleotides are TGTGCCAGCACCGGCCGGGGGGGGGCCACTACGGGGGCCAACGTCCTGACTTTC. It is translated as CASTGRGGATTGANVLTF.

V and J are TRBV19 and TRBJ1-1, with D possibly being TRBD1 (6 bases). Germline-derived CDR1 and CDR2 are LNHDA and SQIVND (reference sequence). CDR3 length: 15 amino acids. Trimming cost V 7 bases and J 6 bases, with 21 bases left between them. Written as DNA, the CDR3 is TGTGCCAGTAATAACCCCTGGACAGCCCGCGCTGAAGCTTTCTTT. It codes for CASNNPWTARAEAFF.

The V gene is TRBV5-4, the J gene TRBJ1-4; 7 bases are shared with TRBD1. V was pared by 4 bases and J by 8 bases, with 5 bases of the junction left unmatched. This CDR3 region has 13 residues. In germline, CDR1 is SGHNT, CDR2 YYREEE (reference sequence). The CDR3, as DNA: TGTGCCAGCAGCCTGGGGACAGAAGAAAAACTGTTTTTT. Protein sequence: CASSLGTEEKLFF.

The V and J genes are TRBV7-2 and TRBJ2-1, with 12 bases matching TRBD2. J gave up 8 bases and V 3 bases, and 5 bases lay outside the gene matches. Germline values: CDR1 SGHTA, CDR2 FQGNSA. The CDR3 consists of 15 residues. In DNA, the CDR3 is TGTGCCAGCAGCTTTTCTAGCGGGGGGGTCGATGAGCAGTTCTTC. The encoded protein is CASSFSSGGVDEQFF.

The chain combines TRBV6-4 with TRBJ2-2, with TRBD1 matching 7 bases. This CDR3 has 13 residues. The germline CDR1 and CDR2 sequences are MRHNA and SNTAGT. The V segment lost 0 bases and the J segment 8 bases; nucleotides outside the gene matches: 0. CDR3 region: CASSDSDRGELFF. The CDR3 coding sequence is TGTGCCAGCAGTGACTCGGACAGGGGGGAGCTGTTTTTT.

V and J are TRBV5-1 and TRBJ2-3; TRBD2 aligns across 9 bases. Trimming took 4 bases from V and 2 from J; bases not matched to a gene: 8. Germline V CDR1 and CDR2: SGHRS, YFSETQ. This CDR3 has 16 residues. The chain's CDR3 is CASSTRTSEYTDTQYF. CDR3 nucleotide sequence: TGCGCCAGCAGCACACGGACTAGCGAGTACACAGATACGCAGTATTTT.

The V gene is TRBV5-1, the J gene TRBJ1-4; tentatively, D is TRBD1 (6 bases). Germline values: CDR1 SGHRS, CDR2 YFSETQ. The CDR3 loop spans 16 amino acids. V was cut by 4 bases and J by 7 bases, with 20 bases left in between. In DNA form, the CDR3 reads TGCGCCAGCAGCCCGGGCGGCCGTCAGGGGAGTGAAAAACTGTTTTTT. It is translated as CASSPGGRQGSEKLFF.

This clone came up a few times. V usage is TRBV3-1 (or the pseudogene TRBV3-2) and J usage is TRBJ1-3; tentatively, D is TRBD1 (5 bases). Trimming removed 4 bases from V and 0 bases from J, with 10 bases in between. CDR3 length: 15 residues. CDR1 and CDR2 (germline): LGHDT, YNNKEL (reference sequence). The CDR3 loop is CASSPDRLSGNTIYF. As DNA, the CDR3 is TGTGCCAGCAGCCCTGACAGACTCTCTGGAAACACCATATATTTT.

The chain carries TRBV29-1 and TRBJ1-2; D is possibly TRBD1 (5 bases). This CDR3 has 14 amino acids. Trimming shortened V by 2 bases and J by 4 bases, and 14 bases separated the two germline ends. Germline loops: CDR1 SQVTM, CDR2 ANQGSEA. CDR3 loop: CSVELPTTVYGYTF. The CDR3 DNA reads TGCAGCGTTGAACTCCCGACGACAGTCTATGGCTACACCTTC.

The V and J genes are TRBV11-1 and TRBJ2-3; 7 bases are a match to TRBD1. Germline trimming cut 6 bases from V and 5 bases from J; bases unmatched to any gene: 5. Per germline, CDR1 SGHAT and CDR2 FQDESV (reference sequence). CDR3 length equals 13 residues. CDR3 DNA sequence: TGTGCCAGCAGTCTCTGGGACAGAGATACGCAGTATTTT. This encodes CASSLWDRDTQYF.

The chain uses TRBV28 and TRBJ2-5; 13 bases map to TRBD2. The V gene end was trimmed by 3 bases and the J gene end by 2 bases; junction bases not matched to a gene: 18. The CDR3 consists of 21 residues. CDR1 is MDHEN, CDR2 SYDVKM, per germline. CDR3 in DNA: TGTGCCAGCAGTTTCTCGCCGGGACAGGGGATGACTAGCGGGGGGCAAGAGACCCAGTACTTC. Its translation: CASSFSPGQGMTSGGQETQYF.

The chain is built from TRBV14 and TRBJ1-2; no definite D call. Germline V gene data show CDR1 as SGHDN and CDR2 as FVKESK. Between the trimmed V and J ends, which lost 0 bases and 5 bases, there was a span of 10 bases. The CDR3 is 14 residues long. The CDR3, as DNA: TGTGCCAGCAGCCAAGAGTACCGCGGATATGGCTACACCTTC. This gives the protein CASSQEYRGYGYTF.

J is TRBJ1-5 and V is TRBV6-5, with 7 bases matching TRBD1. Germline V CDR1 and CDR2: MNHEY, SVGAGI. The V segment lost 8 bases and the J segment 1 base; nucleotides outside the gene matches: 8. The length of the CDR3 is 15 residues. CDR3: CASSVSRGSNQPQHF. The DNA for the CDR3 is TGTGCCAGCTCAGTGAGCAGGGGGAGCAATCAGCCCCAGCATTTT.